Detailed here is one T cell receptor beta chain. This clonotype was seen many times. This clone's antigen is unknown. Base qualities were left out, and no much larger clone turns up one base away. These data are taken from a study of T cells in Graves' hyperthyroidism and ophthalmopathy (dated by TCRdb to the late 2010s). In terms of the full investigation: Peripheral blood was collected at initial diagnosis, before any treatment. A discovery cohort of approximately 97 patients, roughly 45 with Graves' ophthalmopathy and 57 with stable Graves' hyperthyroidism, was used to find distinguishing TCR V-J signatures. Prospective prediction of ophthalmopathy was tested in an independent validation cohort of fewer than 20 hyperthyroidism patients and around 16 patients who later progressed to ophthalmopathy. For training and testing, the 100 or so patients in the discovery cohort were randomly divided in a 7:3 ratio. In addition, the study compared T-cell repertoires in thyroid tissue and in blood from roughly 6 Graves' hyperthyroidism patients. Once sampling was done, hyperthyroidism patients were given methimazole at a starting dose of 30 mg daily, whereas ophthalmopathy patients were given high-dose intravenous methylprednisolone. TCR Vbeta CDR3 sequencing of 130 to 150 peripheral blood samples (around 45 ophthalmopathy, 75 hyperthyroidism and approximately 17 progressor patients) is reported in the paper. Overall study outcomes, separate from this receptor: Sample size was not statistically predetermined, and investigators were not blinded to group allocation. In validation, the model predicted progression to ophthalmopathy with roughly 66% sensitivity and less than 75% specificity, a median of 6.5 months before onset. A 13 V-J signature model separated ophthalmopathy from stable hyperthyroidism, with about 88% sensitivity and roughly 82% specificity in cross-validation and 80%/75% in testing. Most expanded thyroid clonotypes (frequency above 0.001) were also found in blood, which suggests that blood repertoires may mirror thyroid immune responses.

Trimming at the junction amounts to 0 bases on V and 0 bases on J, and the germline ends lie 6 bases apart. CDR1 and CDR2, per the germline V gene (reference sequence), are MNHEY and SMNVEV. The CDR3 numbers 15 residues from cysteine through phenylalanine. Only the CDR3 part of the read is kept: 45 bases, read in frame from the first base. Amplification of TCR beta CDR3 regions was carried out from RNA transcripts. The first round of RT-PCR for the TCR CDR3 was performed with the HTBI primer set and the Qiagen OneStep RT-PCR kit. A second multiplex PCR round built the libraries, followed by size selection and purification. Libraries were sequenced paired-end with 100 bp reads on an Illumina HiSeq2000. The paper's data handling went like this. SOAPnuke was used to process the raw data, with reads discarded if the reads contained adapters or uncalled bases, had a mean Phred below 15, or lacked an exact constant-primer or identifier match. COPE v1.2.5 was used to merge high-quality paired reads, and clonotypes were defined as unique nucleotide sequences. MiTCR v1.1 was used to align the clonotypes against IMGT TRBV, TRBD and TRBJ reference segments. The analysis included only V-J combinations with a frequency above 0.0001, which together covered about 99% of the repertoires. A TCS score was defined as the ratio of F50 (clonal expansion) to E x V (chaos), with BLOSUM62-based TCRdist applied between CDR3 peptides within each V-J. Welch's t-statistics and random forest reduced roughly 540 V-J features to 13, which were used in a naive Bayes classifier (R e1071). TCRdb reworked the public reads: Q25 trimming with fastp, MiXCR clone assembly, productive beta chains retained. CDR3 protein sequences are deduplicated, and each keeps its most common genes and DNA. The V and J calls and clone size come from TCRdb's table, not from the authors' own analysis. The sample records about 350,000 distinct CDR3 sequences, roughly 15% of which are singletons. Together, the top ten hold 34% of the sample.

Hyperthyroidism patients were aged 18 to 65 years and newly diagnosed, with disease duration of less than 2 months. The study excluded patients with uncontrolled infections, other autoimmune diseases, pregnancy or lactation. Diagnoses were based on clinical symptoms, serum thyroxine and TRAb, thyroid ultrasound and orbital computed tomography. Blood from progressor patients was collected at the time of first diagnosis with hyperthyroidism, before any ophthalmopathy symptoms had appeared. PBMCs were isolated from approximately 10 ml of fresh peripheral blood by Ficoll-Paque density gradient centrifugation. Progressor patients were defined as those initially diagnosed with Graves' hyperthyroidism in whom ophthalmopathy developed during follow-up. Total RNA was extracted with Trizol reagent, and quality was checked on an Agilent 2100 Bioanalyzer.

This sequence uses TRBV27 and TRBJ1-5, with the D gene not clear enough to name. Input material: blood. The origin of this receptor is a woman in her twenties or thirties with Graves' hyperthyroidism that later progressed to Graves' ophthalmopathy. The DNA sequence is given as TGTGCCAGCAGTTTATCGAACCTTAGCAATCAGCCCCAGCATTTT. This is translated as CASSLSNLSNQPQHF.